Listed here are 23 T cell receptor beta chains from one sample, sequenced in a study of blood T cell repertoires in COVID-19. Clones were sequenced by immunoSEQ multiplex PCR, and TCRdb holds only the in-frame ones, with some missing. The sample consists of 200,000 or so clones, roughly 90% of them appearing once. The sequencing sample was made of PBMCs or T cells enriched from blood (not recorded which). The receptors were gathered from a woman aged 40-49 years with acute COVID-19.

About this clone itself: This sample also contains other DNA sequences that code for the same CDR3. This chain uses TRBV3-1 (or the pseudogene TRBV3-2) with TRBJ1-1, with 8 bases that match TRBD1. V lost 3 bases and J lost 0; bases outside the gene matches: 3. Germline V gives CDR1 LGHDT, CDR2 YNNKEL (reference sequence). CDR3 length: 15 residues. The CDR3: CASSQGQVLNTEAFF. DNA of the CDR3: TGTGCCAGCAGCCAGGGACAGGTCCTGAACACTGAAGCTTTCTTT.

The chain couples TRBV2 to TRBJ1-2, with D possibly TRBD1 on 5 matching bases. Germline assignment: CDR1 SNHLY and CDR2 FYNNEI. The CDR3 spans 14 residues. Trimming removed 7 bases at V and 7 bases at J, with 19 bases between. CDR3 residues: CASIPGSFRSGYTF. CDR3 nucleotide sequence: TGTGCCAGCATCCCAGGGTCTTTTAGGAGTGGCTACACCTTC.

This clone was seen a single time. The V call is TRBV2, the J call TRBJ2-7, with 8 bases that match TRBD2. The germline V gene has CDR1 SNHLY and CDR2 FYNNEI. V gave up 3 bases and J gave up 0 bases; unmatched junction bases: 4. The CDR3 loop spans 15 amino acids. CDR3 sequence: CASSDGLATSYEQYV. The CDR3 nucleotides read TGTGCCAGCAGTGACGGACTAGCCACCTCCTACGAGCAGTACGTC.

The rearrangement links TRBV7-8 to TRBJ1-3; maybe TRBD1 (6 bases). V dropped 5 bases and J dropped 3 bases, with 14 bases sitting between them. This CDR3 has 15 amino acids. The germline V gene encodes CDR1 SGHVS and CDR2 FQNEAQ. In DNA form, the CDR3 reads TGTGCCAGCAGCAGGGGACATAACGTTGGAAACACCATATATTTT. Encoded protein: CASSRGHNVGNTIYF.

This chain joins TRBV10-3 and TRBJ1-1, with D perhaps TRBD1 (6 bases). CDR3 length equals 16 residues. Germline loops: CDR1 ENHRY, CDR2 SYGVKD. The V gene lost 1 base and the J gene lost 1 base, with 13 bases spanning the gap. CDR3 in amino acids: CAISELGGPTNTEAFF. The CDR3 DNA reads TGTGCCATCAGTGAGTTGGGGGGGCCAACGAACACTGAAGCTTTCTTT.

This sequence joins TRBV5-1 and TRBJ1-2; TRBD1 agrees at 11 bases. The CDR3 spans 16 residues. The V segment lost 4 bases and the J segment 5 bases; nucleotides outside the gene matches: 10. The germline V gene has CDR1 SGHRS and CDR2 YFSETQ. CDR3 in amino acids: CASSGTTGTGGYGYTF. CDR3 nucleotides: TGCGCCAGCAGCGGAACCACCGGGACAGGGGGGTATGGCTACACCTTC.

The gene calls are TRBV30 and TRBJ1-1; unclear D gene. CDR1 GTSNPN and CDR2 SVGIG come from the germline V gene (reference sequence). This CDR3 is 11 amino acids long. The ends were cut back, 3 bases at V and 1 base at J, with 3 bases in the middle. CDR3 in DNA: TGTGCCTGGAGGAGGAACACTGAAGCTTTCTTT. This translates into CAWRRNTEAFF.

V is TRBV10-2 and J is TRBJ1-5; 7 nucleotides line up with TRBD1. CDR1 WSHSY and CDR2 SAAADI come from the germline V gene. The trim removed 0 bases at V and 3 bases at J, leaving 8 bases unmatched. CDR3 length: 17 residues. The CDR3 reads CASSESVRQGDNQPQHF. CDR3 nucleotide sequence: TGCGCCAGCAGTGAGTCGGTCCGACAGGGTGACAATCAGCCCCAGCATTTT.

The V gene is TRBV6-5, the J gene TRBJ1-5, with a tentative D call TRBD1 (6 bases). The ends were cut back, 7 bases at V and 4 bases at J, with 11 bases in the middle. The CDR3 has 13 residues. The germline gives CDR1 MNHEY, CDR2 SVGAGI. In nucleotides, the CDR3 is TGTGCCAGCACCCGGCAGGGGAATCAGCCCCAGCATTTT. Its translation is CASTRQGNQPQHF.

This chain joins TRBV5-4 and TRBJ2-1; possible D gene TRBD1, 6 bases. The CDR3 spans 16 residues. Per the germline V gene, CDR1 is SGHNT and CDR2 is YYREEE (reference sequence). Deletions cut 2 bases from V and 0 bases from J, with 12 bases between. CDR3 nucleotides: TGTGCCAGCAGCTTCGGGCTCAGGGGCTCCTACAATGAGCAGTTCTTC. Translating it yields CASSFGLRGSYNEQFF.

The chain carries TRBV27 and TRBJ1-6, with D possibly matching TRBD1 (5 bases). Per the germline V gene, CDR1 is MNHEY and CDR2 is SMNVEV (reference sequence). This CDR3 is 15 amino acids long. V lost 2 bases to trimming and J lost 3 bases, with 8 bases between them. The DNA for the CDR3 is TGTGCCAGCAGTTTAGTCAGGGACTATAATTCACCCCTCCACTTT. Translating gives CASSLVRDYNSPLHF.

CDR3 region: CASSEAIQGGTEAFF. CDR3 nucleotides: TGTGCCAGCAGTGAAGCTATACAGGGCGGGACTGAAGCTTTCTTT. V usage is TRBV2 and J usage is TRBJ1-1, with D maybe TRBD1 (6 bases). The CDR3 extends over 15 amino acids. Between the trimmed V and J ends, which lost 0 bases and 5 bases, there was a span of 13 bases. Germline-derived CDR1 and CDR2 are SNHLY and FYNNEI. Filled out from reference TRBV2 and TRBJ1-1, the complete variable domain reads EPEVTQTPSHQVTQMGQEVILRCVPISNHLYFYWYRQILGQKVEFLVSFYNNEISEKSEIFDDQFSVERPDGSNFTLKIRSTKLEDSAMYFCASSEAIQGGTEAFFGQGTRLTVV.

This clone was seen a few times. This chain joins TRBV19 and TRBJ1-6; D gene unclear. V gave up 5 bases and J gave up 7 bases, with 15 bases separating them. Per germline, CDR1 LNHDA and CDR2 SQIVND (reference sequence). The CDR3 is made up of 15 amino acids. The CDR3 loop is CASSLRRGGNSPLHF. CDR3 nucleotide sequence: TGTGCCAGTAGTCTGCGACGGGGTGGAAATTCACCCCTCCACTTT.

This chain links TRBV4-3 with TRBJ1-5; TRBD1 matches at 8 bases. The CDR3 is 14 residues long. The V gene end was trimmed by 8 bases and the J gene end by 6 bases; junction bases not matched to a gene: 9. CDR1 LGHNA and CDR2 YSLEER come from the germline V gene. The DNA for the CDR3 is TGCGCCAGCTCAGACAGGGGCTCGACTCAGCCCCAGCATTTT. This encodes CASSDRGSTQPQHF.

The chain recombines TRBV9 with TRBJ2-1, with 9 bases matching TRBD1. Trimming removed 3 bases from V and 6 bases from J; junction bases left unmatched: 10. CDR1 is SGDLS, CDR2 YYNGEE, per germline. This CDR3 contains 16 residues. Here the CDR3 reads CASSAMGQGRSNEQFF. CDR3 bases: TGTGCCAGCAGCGCGATGGGACAGGGACGATCCAATGAGCAGTTCTTC. The full variable domain, rest sourced from reference TRBV9 and TRBJ2-1, is DSGVTQTPKHLITATGQRVTLRCSPRSGDLSVYWYQQSLDQGLQFLIQYYNGEERAKGNILERFSAQQFPDLHSELNLSSLELGDSALYFCASSAMGQGRSNEQFFGPGTRLTVL.

This chain uses TRBV2 with TRBJ1-1; 11 nucleotides match TRBD1. The CDR3 extends over 17 amino acids. The V segment lost 4 bases and the J segment 1 base; nucleotides outside the gene matches: 8. Germline-derived CDR1 and CDR2 are SNHLY and FYNNEI. This CDR3 reads CASSGDRGSGWNTEAFF. The CDR3 DNA reads as TGTGCCAGCAGTGGGGACAGGGGGTCTGGATGGAACACTGAAGCTTTCTTT.

The rearrangement links TRBV9 to TRBJ2-3; D is possibly TRBD1 (7 bases). Trimming stripped 2 bases from V and 4 bases from J, with 14 bases between. The CDR3 is 15 amino acids. CDR1 is SGDLS, CDR2 YYNGEE, per germline. The CDR3 reads CASSVGQGEADTQYF. The CDR3 DNA sequence: TGTGCCAGCAGCGTGGGGCAGGGGGAGGCAGATACGCAGTATTTT.

This clone came up once. The chain has TRBV5-1 and TRBJ2-3; 12 bases match TRBD1. Germline V gene data show CDR1 as SGHRS and CDR2 as YFSETQ. This CDR3 is built from 16 residues. The V gene end was trimmed by 3 bases and the J gene end by 4 bases; junction bases not matched to a gene: 6. The CDR3 is CASSSGTGGYADTQYF. In nucleotides, the CDR3 is TGCGCCAGCAGCTCCGGGACAGGGGGCTATGCAGATACGCAGTATTTT.

This clone was detected once. The rearrangement uses TRBV5-4 and TRBJ1-2, with 10 bases matching TRBD1. This CDR3 comprises 13 residues. The V segment lost 2 bases and the J segment 8 bases; nucleotides outside the gene matches: 3. Germline V gene lookup returns CDR1 SGHNT and CDR2 YYREEE (reference sequence). The CDR3 loop is CASSLDRGRGYTF. The CDR3 region has the DNA TGTGCCAGCAGCTTAGACAGGGGGCGAGGCTACACCTTC.

The V and J genes are TRBV6-5 and TRBJ1-6, with D unresolved. Germline CDR1 is MNHEY and CDR2 is SVGAGI. CDR3 length: 13 residues. Trimming stripped 6 bases from V and 14 bases from J, with 17 bases between. This CDR3 reads CASSSGSASSLHF. The DNA of the CDR3 is TGTGCCAGCAGCTCCGGGTCCGCTTCCTCCCTCCACTTT.

The gene calls are TRBV7-6 and TRBJ1-4; 7 bases line up with TRBD1. V trimming: 11 bases; J trimming: 1 base; junction bases outside the gene matches: 4. The CDR3 has 13 residues. Looked up from germline, CDR1 is SGHVS and CDR2 is FNYEAQ. CDR3 coding DNA: TGTGCCGGCGCAGGGGGAACTAATGAAAAACTGTTTTTT. It translates to CAGAGGTNEKLFF.

This chain connects TRBV5-4 to TRBJ1-2; TRBD1 might be the D (6 bases). Deletions cut 1 base from V and 1 base from J, with 11 bases between. Germline-derived CDR1 and CDR2 are SGHNT and YYREEE (reference sequence). The CDR3 contains 15 residues. This CDR3 reads CASSLIGQNNYGYTF. The CDR3 bases are TGTGCCAGCAGCTTGATTGGACAGAATAACTATGGCTACACCTTC.

J is TRBJ2-5 and V is TRBV19; 8 nucleotides align to TRBD1. V trimming: 4 bases; J trimming: 5 bases; junction bases outside the gene matches: 9. The length of the CDR3 is 15 residues. From germline, CDR1 is LNHDA and CDR2 SQIVND (reference sequence). The CDR3 loop is CASSNPRTGLETQYF. CDR3 sequence (DNA): TGTGCCAGTAGTAACCCCAGGACAGGGTTGGAGACCCAGTACTTC.